Listed here are 11 T cell receptor beta chains from one sample, sequenced in a study of cytomegalovirus exposure and HLA in healthy donors. Clones were read by immunoSEQ multiplex PCR, and TCRdb kept only the in-frame ones, dropping some. The profile shows some 150,000 clones, about 88% of them singletons. The sample taken for sequencing was PBMCs. All receptors come from a man in his late teens or twenties in good health and CMV-seronegative.

J is TRBJ2-1 and V is TRBV30; 9 nucleotides line up with TRBD2. CDR3 length: 15 amino acids. Germline-derived CDR1 and CDR2 are GTSNPN and SVGIG (reference sequence). V lost 2 bases and J lost 7; bases outside the gene matches: 9. The CDR3 coding sequence is TGTGCCTGGAGTCCAGCGGGGGGCACCGGGAATGAGCAGTTCTTC. Translating gives CAWSPAGGTGNEQFF.

In this sample, this clone turned up once. The chain uses TRBV7-9 and TRBJ2-1, with a tentative D call TRBD2 (5 bases). CDR1 and CDR2 (germline): SEHNR, FQNEAQ (reference sequence). This CDR3 is built from 17 residues. Trimming stripped 5 bases from V and 6 bases from J, with 23 bases between. The CDR3 DNA sequence: TGTGCCAGCAGCCCTTCAGGACCGCTGGCCCGGGGCAATGAGCAGTTCTTC. This encodes CASSPSGPLARGNEQFF.

The rearrangement uses TRBV27 and TRBJ1-1; D unresolved. The CDR3 has 13 amino acids. V dropped 5 bases and J dropped 6 bases, with 13 bases sitting between them. CDR1 MNHEY and CDR2 SMNVEV come from the germline V gene (reference sequence). CDR3 DNA sequence: TGTGCCAGCAGTGTCTCAAGGAGCTCTGAAGCTTTCTTT. As protein: CASSVSRSSEAFF.

This rearrangement joins TRBV6-6 to TRBJ1-1, with 7 nucleotides matching TRBD1. After removal of 6 bases from V and 5 bases from J, the junction contained 6 bases not matched to a gene. Germline V gene lookup returns CDR1 MNHNY and CDR2 SVGAGI (reference sequence). This CDR3 comprises 13 residues. For the CDR3, the DNA is TGTGCCAGCAGCCTGCAGGGGGAAACTGAAGCTTTCTTT. Translation gives CASSLQGETEAFF.

This sequence joins TRBV15 and TRBJ1-2; the D is unclear. CDR1 is LNHNV and CDR2 is YYDKDF in the germline V gene (reference sequence). V lost 0 bases and J lost 8, with 7 bases in between. The CDR3 is made up of 12 amino acids. The CDR3 DNA follows: TGTGCCACCAGCAGAGATACTAGGGGCTACACCTTC. Translating gives CATSRDTRGYTF.

This clone occurred once. The chain uses TRBV6-7 and TRBJ2-1; possible D gene TRBD2, 6 bases. TRBV6-7 is classed as an ORF, of uncertain function. V gave up 6 bases and J gave up 6 bases, with 18 bases separating them. The CDR3 has 15 amino acids. This chain's CDR3 is CASSPGTRYFNEQFF. CDR3 DNA: TGTGCCAGCAGCCCCGGGACTCGGTACTTCAATGAGCAGTTCTTC.

V gene TRBV5-1 combines with J gene TRBJ2-5; a weak D match, TRBD2 (6 bases). V was shortened by 4 bases and J by 1 base, with 14 bases between the two germline ends. Looked up from germline, CDR1 is SGHRS and CDR2 is YFSETQ. This CDR3 is built from 15 residues. CDR3 amino acids: CASSTIGEVQETQYF. CDR3 in DNA: TGCGCCAGCAGCACAATAGGGGAGGTCCAAGAGACCCAGTACTTC.

The V and J genes are TRBV7-2 and TRBJ2-7, with D hard to call. V was shortened by 2 bases and J by 6 bases, with 5 bases between the two germline ends. The CDR3 runs to 11 residues. CDR1 is SGHTA and CDR2 is FQGNSA in the germline V gene. The CDR3 loop reads CASSLNSEQYF. The CDR3 DNA sequence: TGTGCCAGCAGCTTAAATAGCGAGCAGTACTTC.

The chain uses TRBV29-1 and TRBJ1-5; TRBD1 agrees at 7 bases. CDR1 SQVTM and CDR2 ANQGSEA come from the germline V gene. CDR3 size: 13 residues. The V gene end was trimmed by 4 bases and the J gene end by 5 bases; junction bases not matched to a gene: 5. Here the CDR3 reads CSVGQGNDQPQHF. The CDR3, as DNA: TGCAGCGTTGGACAGGGCAACGATCAGCCCCAGCATTTT.

The V gene is TRBV30, the J gene TRBJ2-2; D perhaps matches TRBD1 (6 bases). V dropped 2 bases and J dropped 5 bases, with 12 bases sitting between them. This CDR3 contains 14 residues. From germline, CDR1 is GTSNPN and CDR2 SVGIG (reference sequence). CDR3 coding DNA: TGTGCCTGGAGTATCAACAGGGTTACCGGGGAGCTGTTTTTT. Translating gives CAWSINRVTGELFF.

This CDR3 reads CSVGGFSYEQYF. The CDR3 DNA sequence: TGCAGCGTCGGCGGGTTCTCCTACGAGCAGTACTTC. This chain joins TRBV29-1 and TRBJ2-7, with a tentative D call TRBD2 (5 bases). Trimming took 6 bases from V and 0 from J, leaving 9 bases between them. Germline CDR1 and CDR2: SQVTM and ANQGSEA. This CDR3 is built from 12 residues.